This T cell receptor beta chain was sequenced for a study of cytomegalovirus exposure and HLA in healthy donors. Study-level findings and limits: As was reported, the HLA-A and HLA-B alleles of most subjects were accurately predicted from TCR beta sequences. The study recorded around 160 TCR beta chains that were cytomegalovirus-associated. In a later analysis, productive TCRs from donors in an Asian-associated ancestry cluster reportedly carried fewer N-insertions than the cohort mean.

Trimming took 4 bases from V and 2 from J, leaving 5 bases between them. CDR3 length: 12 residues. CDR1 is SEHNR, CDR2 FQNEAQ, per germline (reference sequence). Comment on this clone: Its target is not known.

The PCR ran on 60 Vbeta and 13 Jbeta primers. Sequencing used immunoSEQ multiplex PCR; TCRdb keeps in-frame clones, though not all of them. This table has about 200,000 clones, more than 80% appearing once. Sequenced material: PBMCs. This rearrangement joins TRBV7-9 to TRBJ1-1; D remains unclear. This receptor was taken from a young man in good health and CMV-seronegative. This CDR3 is CASSSYNTEAFF. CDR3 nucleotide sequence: TGTGCCAGCAGCTCCTATAACACTGAAGCTTTCTTT.